The 27 T cell receptor beta chains presented below share a single source sample, sequenced in a study of T-cell memory formation after mild COVID-19 (dated by TCRdb to the early 2020s). Preparation of the library involved 5' RACE. Sequencing instrument: Illumina NovaSeq 6000. Starting from the raw public reads, TCRdb applied fastp trimming at Q25, assembled clones with MiXCR and retained in-frame beta chains. Each CDR3 protein gets just one entry, which takes the most common genes and DNA from the rows behind it. This sample lists about 140,000 distinct CDR3 sequences; more than 13% were detected once. Jointly, the top ten make up around 28% of the sample. Sequencing was done on a sample of PBMCs or a T cell subset sorted from them (not recorded which). The receptor source for this set is an adult woman who had mild COVID-19 (a few samples of this study predate the infection). The sample titles of this study are shuffled in the database, so cell type and time point are left out; the donor was told from shared clones.

The chain carries TRBV20-1 and TRBJ1-2, with 9 bases fitting TRBD1. V lost 1 base, J lost 7 bases, and 1 base stayed unmatched. The CDR3 consists of 12 residues. The germline V gene encodes CDR1 DFQATT and CDR2 SNEGSKA (reference sequence). The CDR3 region is CSARGGQGGYTF. Written as DNA, the CDR3 is TGCAGTGCTAGAGGGGGACAGGGTGGCTACACCTTC.

This clonotype was recorded a few times. The J gene is TRBJ2-3, the V gene TRBV7-2; D remains unclear. The V end was cut by 4 bases, the J end by 1 base, with 15 bases between. CDR3 length equals 16 residues. Germline loops: CDR1 SGHTA, CDR2 FQGNSA. The CDR3 region has the DNA TGTGCCAGCAGCTCATCGAGCTTAGTGGGCACAGATACGCAGTATTTT. This sequence encodes CASSSSSLVGTDTQYF.

This chain joins TRBV15 and TRBJ2-1; D remains ambiguous. Germline V lookup: CDR1 LNHNV, CDR2 YYDKDF (reference sequence). The CDR3 totals 13 residues. V was clipped by 0 bases and J by 9 bases, with 9 bases between them. CDR3 protein: CATSRDLVVEQFF. DNA of the CDR3: TGTGCCACCAGCAGAGATTTGGTGGTTGAGCAGTTCTTC.

This clonotype has just a few counts. J is TRBJ2-3 and V is TRBV20-1, with TRBD2 identical over 11 bases. The CDR3 runs to 15 residues. J gave up 5 bases and V 0 bases, and 4 bases lay outside the gene matches. CDR1 is DFQATT, CDR2 SNEGSKA, per germline (reference sequence). The CDR3 DNA reads as TGCAGTGCTAGAGATACGACTAGCGGGATAGATACGCAGTATTTT. Protein sequence: CSARDTTSGIDTQYF.

The CDR3: CASSQDPGQGGDTQYF. The CDR3 DNA follows: TGTGCCAGCAGCCAAGATCCGGGGCAAGGGGGAGATACGCAGTATTTT. The V call is TRBV4-2, the J call TRBJ2-3; D perhaps matches TRBD1 (6 bases). V lost 0 bases and J 5 bases, leaving 15 bases between the germline ends. The CDR3 runs to 16 residues. CDR1 is LGHNA, CDR2 YNFKEQ, per germline.

This clonotype was recorded a few times. The chain carries TRBV29-1 and TRBJ2-7; TRBD1 agrees at 7 bases. CDR3 length: 16 amino acids. Germline CDR1 reads SQVTM; CDR2 reads ANQGSEA. The J segment lost 2 bases and the V segment lost 2 bases, leaving 12 bases of the junction unmatched. DNA for the CDR3: TGCAGCGTTGAATCGCCTGCGCAGGGGGACCCCTACGAGCAGTACTTC. It encodes CSVESPAQGDPYEQYF.

The genes are TRBV19 and TRBJ2-3; weak D call: TRBD1 (6 bases). CDR1 is LNHDA, CDR2 SQIVND, per germline (reference sequence). The V and J ends lost 3 bases and 0 bases respectively, with 22 bases between them. This CDR3 contains 19 residues. The CDR3 here is CASSMGHRYLLASTDTQYF. CDR3 DNA sequence: TGTGCCAGTAGTATGGGACACCGGTACCTTCTGGCCAGCACAGATACGCAGTATTTT.

The chain links TRBV6-2 or TRBV6-3 to TRBJ1-5, with D possibly TRBD1 on 5 matching bases. This CDR3 contains 14 residues. Germline assignment: CDR1 MNHEY and CDR2 SVGEGT. The V gene lost 5 bases and the J gene lost 2 bases, with 10 bases spanning the gap. The CDR3 DNA reads TGTGCCAGCAGTGGGGGAGGGGGCAATCAGCCCCAGCATTTT. This translates into CASSGGGGNQPQHF.

This clonotype was picked up a small number of times. The chain is built from TRBV27 and TRBJ2-5; the match to TRBD1 covers 7 bases. Germline lookup yields CDR1 MNHEY and CDR2 SMNVEV (reference sequence). CDR3 length: 19 residues. V was pared by 4 bases and J by 4 bases, with 21 bases of the junction left unmatched. The CDR3 loop reads CASSSPYIHSATGTETQYF. The CDR3 region has the DNA TGTGCCAGCAGTTCCCCGTATATCCACTCAGCGACAGGGACAGAGACCCAGTACTTC.

This clonotype was counted ten times or more. The gene calls are TRBV20-1 and TRBJ1-6; tentative D call: TRBD1 (6 bases). The CDR3 has 17 amino acids. Trimming cost V 0 bases and J 8 bases, with 20 bases left between them. Germline V gene data show CDR1 as DFQATT and CDR2 as SNEGSKA (reference sequence). The CDR3 bases are TGCAGTGCTAGAGATCTGGGGGACAAGGGCGATCATTCACCCCTCCACTTT. Amino acid sequence: CSARDLGDKGDHSPLHF.

This clonotype was counted a few times. The chain employs TRBV7-9 and TRBJ2-7; D is unresolved. This CDR3 has 13 amino acids. V lost 3 bases and J 0 bases, leaving 6 bases between the germline ends. The germline gives CDR1 SEHNR, CDR2 FQNEAQ (reference sequence). The CDR3 sequence is CASSLVSSYEQYF. In nucleotides, the CDR3 is TGTGCCAGCAGCTTGGTCAGCTCCTACGAGCAGTACTTC.

Only a few counts were recorded for this clonotype. The chain has TRBV4-3 and TRBJ1-1, with D possibly matching TRBD1 (5 bases). In germline, CDR1 is LGHNA, CDR2 YSLEER. Trimming took 1 base from V and 3 from J, leaving 9 bases between them. The CDR3 is 14 residues long. DNA for the CDR3: TGCGCCAGCAGCCAAGTACAGGATTACACTGAAGCTTTCTTT. Its translation is CASSQVQDYTEAFF.

This clonotype was found a few times. The V call is TRBV13, the J call TRBJ1-2, with D tentatively TRBD1 (5 bases). The germline gives CDR1 PRHDT, CDR2 FYEKMQ (reference sequence). Deletions cut 3 bases from V and 3 bases from J, with 8 bases between. This CDR3 is built from 13 residues. The CDR3 DNA reads as TGTGCCAGCAGCTTCTCGGGGGACTATGGCTACACCTTC. This codes for CASSFSGDYGYTF.

The V gene is TRBV20-1, the J gene TRBJ2-7; TRBD1 matches at 7 bases. J gave up 0 bases and V 0 bases, and 8 bases lay outside the gene matches. In germline, CDR1 is DFQATT, CDR2 SNEGSKA (reference sequence). This CDR3 has 16 amino acids. In DNA form, the CDR3 reads TGCAGTGCTAGAGATCCCCAAGGGGGCGACTCCTACGAGCAGTACTTC. This sequence encodes CSARDPQGGDSYEQYF.

The chain has TRBV5-5 and TRBJ1-5, with 12 bases matching TRBD1. The trim removed 3 bases at V and 7 bases at J, leaving 2 bases unmatched. The CDR3 covers 14 residues. Germline V gene data show CDR1 as SGHKS and CDR2 as YYEKEE (reference sequence). This CDR3 is CASSWGQGAQPQHF. CDR3 bases: TGTGCCAGCAGCTGGGGACAGGGGGCCCAGCCCCAGCATTTT.

This chain connects TRBV2 to TRBJ2-7; 11 nucleotides agree with TRBD2. This CDR3 has 14 residues. Germline V CDR1 and CDR2: SNHLY, FYNNEI. V shed 6 bases, J shed 1 base, and the junction held 2 bases outside the gene matches. CDR3 in amino acids: CASRGLAASYEQYF. As DNA, the CDR3 is TGTGCCAGCAGGGGACTAGCGGCTTCCTACGAGCAGTACTTC. Full variable domain (remainder filled in from reference TRBV2 and TRBJ2-7): EPEVTQTPSHQVTQMGQEVILRCVPISNHLYFYWYRQILGQKVEFLVSFYNNEISEKSEIFDDQFSVERPDGSNFTLKIRSTKLEDSAMYFCASRGLAASYEQYFGPGTRLTVT.

The chain carries TRBV7-9 and TRBJ2-7; 8 bases are shared with TRBD2. Germline V gene data show CDR1 as SEHNR and CDR2 as FQNEAQ (reference sequence). The CDR3 has 15 residues. The ends lost 4 bases at V and 6 bases at J; junction bases unmatched: 11. This CDR3 is CASSSTGTSDREQYF. The CDR3 DNA is TGTGCCAGCAGCTCAACCGGGACTAGTGATCGCGAGCAGTACTTC.

The chain carries TRBV11-2 and TRBJ1-4; possible D gene TRBD1, 5 bases. The CDR3 covers 17 residues. The V gene lost 2 bases and the J gene lost 4 bases, with 17 bases spanning the gap. In germline, CDR1 is SGHAT, CDR2 FQNNGV. CDR3 bases: TGTGCCAGCAGCTTATTTGCTCCCCAGGGCCTTAATGAAAAACTGTTTTTT. Amino acids: CASSLFAPQGLNEKLFF.

In its sample, this clonotype was seen many times. This chain links TRBV4-1 with TRBJ2-7, with D unclear. CDR1 is MGHRA, CDR2 YSYEKL, per germline. The CDR3 spans 14 residues. Between the trimmed V and J ends, which lost 0 bases and 3 bases, there was a span of 9 bases. The chain's CDR3 is CASSQDKPGYEQYF. The CDR3 DNA sequence: TGCGCCAGCAGCCAAGATAAACCTGGCTACGAGCAGTACTTC.

V is TRBV10-3 and J is TRBJ2-7, with TRBD2 matching over 9 bases. J gave up 4 bases and V 2 bases, and 6 bases lay outside the gene matches. Germline values: CDR1 ENHRY, CDR2 SYGVKD. The CDR3 has 15 amino acids. The CDR3 region is CAISELSGSQYEQYF. CDR3 DNA sequence: TGTGCCATCAGTGAGCTTAGCGGGAGTCAATACGAGCAGTACTTC.

The CDR3 coding sequence is TGCGCCAGCAGCCAGACGGACAGGGAGGACACTGAAGCTTTCTTT. Translation: CASSQTDREDTEAFF. The rearrangement uses TRBV4-3 and TRBJ1-1; TRBD1 matches at 8 bases. Germline values: CDR1 LGHNA, CDR2 YSLEER. The CDR3 spans 15 residues. V was pared by 3 bases and J by 3 bases, with 6 bases of the junction left unmatched.

The V gene is TRBV11-2, the J gene TRBJ2-3, with 9 bases lining up with TRBD2. CDR1 and CDR2 from the germline V gene are SGHAT and FQNNGV. The V segment lost 0 bases and the J segment 6 bases; nucleotides outside the gene matches: 16. The CDR3 length is 19 residues. The CDR3 nucleotides are TGTGCCAGCAGCTTAGACGCATGGGCTTCAGCGGGGGGCTTTGATACGCAGTATTTT. Residues: CASSLDAWASAGGFDTQYF.

CDR3 loop: CASRPPGTGGNEQYF. Written as DNA, the CDR3 is TGTGCCAGCAGACCCCCCGGGACAGGGGGGAACGAGCAGTACTTC. This sequence joins TRBV7-9 and TRBJ2-7, with TRBD1 identical over 11 bases. This CDR3 is 15 amino acids long. The germline CDR1 and CDR2 sequences are SEHNR and FQNEAQ (reference sequence). V shed 6 bases, J shed 5 bases, and the junction held 9 bases outside the gene matches.

The chain carries TRBV12-3 or TRBV12-4 and TRBJ2-3; D possibly corresponds to TRBD1 (7 bases). The germline V and J ends were trimmed by 2 bases and 6 bases, with 18 bases remaining between them. This CDR3 has 16 residues. The CDR3 DNA sequence: TGTGCCAGCAGTTTAAGAACTAGTCCAGGGGGGGATACGCAGTATTTT. As protein: CASSLRTSPGGDTQYF.

This chain links TRBV5-1 with TRBJ2-7; 7 bases are shared with TRBD2. Trimming cost V 4 bases and J 7 bases; bases outside gene matches: 11. CDR3 size: 14 residues. CDR1 SGHRS and CDR2 YFSETQ come from the germline V gene. This CDR3 reads CASSPGDYTREQYF. DNA of the CDR3: TGCGCCAGCAGCCCCGGGGACTACACTCGAGAGCAGTACTTC.

The chain carries TRBV7-3 and TRBJ2-3, with D perhaps TRBD1 or TRBD2 (6 bases each). This CDR3 is 14 amino acids long. Trimming pared 2 bases from V and 5 bases from J, leaving 11 bases between. Germline assignment: CDR1 SGHTA and CDR2 FQGTGA. The CDR3 sequence: CASSLAGGLDTQYF. The CDR3 coding sequence is TGTGCCAGCAGCTTAGCCGGGGGCCTAGATACGCAGTATTTT.

This clonotype has more than one count but fewer than ten. This chain uses TRBV12-3 or TRBV12-4 with TRBJ1-1; perhaps TRBD1 as D (5 bases). The length of the CDR3 is 16 residues. V lost 6 bases, J lost 1 base, and 18 bases lay in between. The CDR3 DNA is TGTGCCAGCAGCCTCGGCACACCTACAGGGAACACTGAAGCTTTCTTT. It codes for CASSLGTPTGNTEAFF.